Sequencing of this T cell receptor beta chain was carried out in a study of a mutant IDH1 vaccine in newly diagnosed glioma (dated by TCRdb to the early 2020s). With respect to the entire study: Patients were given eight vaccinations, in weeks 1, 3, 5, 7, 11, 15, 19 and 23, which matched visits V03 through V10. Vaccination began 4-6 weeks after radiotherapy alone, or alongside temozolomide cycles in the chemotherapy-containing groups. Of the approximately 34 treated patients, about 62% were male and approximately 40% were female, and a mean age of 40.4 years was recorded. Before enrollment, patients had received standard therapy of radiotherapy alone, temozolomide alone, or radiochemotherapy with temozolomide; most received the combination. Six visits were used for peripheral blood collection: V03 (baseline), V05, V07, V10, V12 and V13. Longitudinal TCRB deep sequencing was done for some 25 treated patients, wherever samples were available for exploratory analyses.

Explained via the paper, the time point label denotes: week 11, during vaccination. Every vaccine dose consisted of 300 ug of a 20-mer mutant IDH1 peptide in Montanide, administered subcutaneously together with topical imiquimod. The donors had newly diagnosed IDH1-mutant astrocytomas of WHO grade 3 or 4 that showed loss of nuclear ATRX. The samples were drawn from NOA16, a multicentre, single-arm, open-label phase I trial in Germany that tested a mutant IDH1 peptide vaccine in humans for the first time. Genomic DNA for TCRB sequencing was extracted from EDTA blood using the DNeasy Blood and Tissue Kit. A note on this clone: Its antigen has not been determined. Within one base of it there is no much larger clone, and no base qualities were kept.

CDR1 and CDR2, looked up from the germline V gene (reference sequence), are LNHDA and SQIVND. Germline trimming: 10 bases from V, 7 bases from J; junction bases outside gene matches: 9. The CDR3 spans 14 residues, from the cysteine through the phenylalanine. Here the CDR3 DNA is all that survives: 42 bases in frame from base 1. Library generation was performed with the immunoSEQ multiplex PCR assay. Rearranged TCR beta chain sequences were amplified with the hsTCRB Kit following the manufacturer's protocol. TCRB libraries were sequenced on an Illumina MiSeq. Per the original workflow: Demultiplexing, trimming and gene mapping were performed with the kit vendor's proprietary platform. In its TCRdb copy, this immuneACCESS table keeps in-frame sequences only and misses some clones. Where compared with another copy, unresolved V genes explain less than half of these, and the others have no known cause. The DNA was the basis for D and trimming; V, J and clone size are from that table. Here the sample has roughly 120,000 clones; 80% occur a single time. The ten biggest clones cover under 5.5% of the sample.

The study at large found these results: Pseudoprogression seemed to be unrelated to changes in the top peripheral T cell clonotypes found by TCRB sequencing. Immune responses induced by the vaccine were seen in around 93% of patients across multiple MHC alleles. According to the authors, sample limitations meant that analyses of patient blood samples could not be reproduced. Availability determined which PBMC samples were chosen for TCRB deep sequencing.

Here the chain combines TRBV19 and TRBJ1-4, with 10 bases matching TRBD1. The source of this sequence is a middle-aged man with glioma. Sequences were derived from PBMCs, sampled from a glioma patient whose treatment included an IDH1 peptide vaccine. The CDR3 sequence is CATKDRGIGEKLFF. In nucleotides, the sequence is TGTGCCACCAAGGACAGGGGGATTGGTGAAAAACTGTTTTTT.